Below, 24 T cell receptor beta chains from the same sample are listed, as sequenced in a study of cytomegalovirus exposure and HLA in healthy donors. PCR primers comprised 60 Vbeta and 13 Jbeta primers. Libraries were prepared by immunoSEQ multiplex PCR; TCRdb keeps only in-frame clonotypes and omits some of them. The sample consists of roughly 130,000 clones, about 85% of them appearing once. The sample consisted of PBMCs. The receptors derive from a boy between 10 and 17 years old in good health and CMV-seronegative.

The chain carries TRBV27 and TRBJ1-5; 8 bases line up with TRBD1. Unmatched junction bases numbered 5, after V lost 5 bases and J lost 5 bases. CDR1 and CDR2 (germline): MNHEY, SMNVEV (reference sequence). This CDR3 contains 14 residues. This chain's CDR3 is CASSGTGQHQPQHF. For the CDR3, the DNA is TGTGCCAGCAGTGGGACAGGCCAGCATCAGCCCCAGCATTTT.

The chain carries TRBV5-4 and TRBJ1-1; D is unclear. The CDR3 sequence is 19 residues long. Per the germline V gene, CDR1 is SGHNT and CDR2 is YYREEE (reference sequence). The ends were cut back, 2 bases at V and 4 bases at J, with 27 bases in the middle. The CDR3 is CASSFEGRATGRRGTEAFF. The CDR3 DNA follows: TGTGCCAGCAGCTTCGAAGGGAGGGCAACTGGGCGCCGGGGCACTGAAGCTTTCTTT. Using reference TRBV5-4 and TRBJ1-1 for the parts outside the CDR3, the full variable domain is ETGVTQSPTHLIKTRGQQVTLRCSSQSGHNTVSWYQQALGQGPQFIFQYYREEENGRGNFPPRFSGLQFPNYSSELNVNALELDDSALYLCASSFEGRATGRRGTEAFFGQGTRLTVV.

This clone was seen only a few times. J is TRBJ1-2 and V is TRBV6-6, with D possibly being TRBD1 (5 bases). The CDR3 is 14 residues long. Germline V gives CDR1 MNHNY, CDR2 SVGAGI (reference sequence). Trimming took off 4 bases at V and 6 bases at J, with 15 bases between the two ends. Here the CDR3 reads CASSWSREGNGYTF. The CDR3 region has the DNA TGTGCCAGCAGTTGGAGCAGGGAAGGTAATGGCTACACCTTC.

The chain joins TRBV9 to TRBJ2-3; 12 bases align to TRBD2. The CDR3 has 16 residues. J lost 3 bases, V lost 2 bases, and 4 bases had no gene match. Germline V gene sequence: CDR1 SGDLS, CDR2 YYNGEE. The CDR3 sequence is CASSVASGRGTDTQYF. CDR3 nucleotide sequence: TGTGCCAGCAGCGTTGCTAGCGGGAGGGGTACAGATACGCAGTATTTT.

A few counts support this clone. V and J are TRBV4-2 and TRBJ2-1; D gene unclear. CDR1 and CDR2 (germline): LGHNA, YNFKEQ. The V gene lost 0 bases and the J gene lost 10 bases, with 10 bases spanning the gap. The length of the CDR3 is 13 residues. CDR3 DNA sequence: TGTGCCAGCAGCCAAGATCTATCCCGGGAGCAGTTCTTC. It translates to CASSQDLSREQFF.

This chain uses TRBV6-1 with TRBJ2-1; D gene uncertain. CDR1 MNHNS and CDR2 SASEGT come from the germline V gene. The CDR3 totals 14 residues. Between the trimmed V and J ends, which lost 6 bases and 0 bases, there was a span of 9 bases. This CDR3 is CASRLHNSYNEQFF. The CDR3 nucleotides are TGTGCCAGCAGACTACACAACTCCTACAATGAGCAGTTCTTC.

V is TRBV19 and J is TRBJ2-7; 7 bases are shared with TRBD1. The trim removed 6 bases at V and 0 bases at J, leaving 5 bases unmatched. This CDR3 is built from 14 residues. The germline gives CDR1 LNHDA, CDR2 SQIVND (reference sequence). The CDR3 nucleotides are TGTGCCAGTAGGGTGACAGGGAGCTCCTACGAGCAGTACTTC. Its translation: CASRVTGSSYEQYF.

The J gene is TRBJ2-1, the V gene TRBV29-1; D is perhaps TRBD2 (6 bases). This CDR3 has 14 amino acids. Germline CDR1 is SQVTM and CDR2 is ANQGSEA. V lost 1 base to trimming and J lost 1 base, with 8 bases between them. The chain's CDR3 is CSVEGGDSYNEQFF. CDR3 in DNA: TGCAGCGTTGAAGGCGGGGATTCCTACAATGAGCAGTTCTTC.

The chain recombines TRBV7-3 with TRBJ1-3, with D unresolved. With 5 bases removed from V and 4 bases from J, the gap between germline ends came to 12 bases. From germline, CDR1 is SGHTA and CDR2 FQGTGA. This CDR3 comprises 14 residues. For the CDR3, the DNA is TGTGCCAGCAGCCAAACCCCTGAGGGAAACACCATATATTTT. It codes for CASSQTPEGNTIYF.

This sequence joins TRBV2 and TRBJ2-1, with 8 bases identical to TRBD2. V was pared by 6 bases and J by 0 bases, with 4 bases of the junction left unmatched. Germline assignment: CDR1 SNHLY and CDR2 FYNNEI. CDR3 length equals 15 residues. The CDR3 DNA is TGTGCCAGCAGGGGGGGACTAGACTCCTACAATGAGCAGTTCTTC. This translates into CASRGGLDSYNEQFF.

The chain uses TRBV30 and TRBJ2-1, with 7 nucleotides matching TRBD1. V dropped 3 bases and J dropped 5; count of bases not matched to a gene: 7. Germline V lookup: CDR1 GTSNPN, CDR2 SVGIG (reference sequence). The CDR3 loop spans 14 amino acids. The CDR3 reads CAWSPGQQNNEQFF. The CDR3 DNA reads TGTGCCTGGAGCCCGGGACAGCAAAACAATGAGCAGTTCTTC.

This sequence joins TRBV18 and TRBJ2-6; 9 positions agree with TRBD1. J gave up 3 bases and V 6 bases, and 9 bases lay outside the gene matches. The germline gives CDR1 KGHSH, CDR2 LQKENI. The CDR3 is made up of 17 amino acids. The CDR3 DNA sequence: TGTGCCAGCTCTCGATACACAGGGGGCAATGGGGCCAACGTCCTGACTTTC. Translated: CASSRYTGGNGANVLTF. Full variable domain (missing parts from reference TRBV18 and TRBJ2-6): NAGVMQNPRHLVRRRGQEARLRCSPMKGHSHVYWYRQLPEEGLKFMVYLQKENIIDESGMPKERFSAEFPKEGPSILRIQQVVRGDSAAYFCASSRYTGGNGANVLTFGAGSRLTVL.

Notes on this clone: One end of the junction is discordant with germline, which a read error may explain. The rearrangement joins TRBV2 to TRBJ1-2; D gene ambiguous. The V gene's germline CDR1 is SNHLY and CDR2 FYNNEI. The CDR3 loop spans 12 amino acids. The CDR3 is CASIPGNYGYPF. CDR3 coding DNA: TGTGCCAGCATCCCCGGGAACTATGGCTACCCCTTC.

The V call is TRBV5-1, the J call TRBJ2-1; 8 bases fit TRBD2. After removal of 0 bases from V and 2 bases from J, the junction contained 4 bases not matched to a gene. The V gene's germline CDR1 is SGHRS and CDR2 YFSETQ. This CDR3 contains 16 residues. Here the CDR3 reads CASSLGSGTTYNEQFF. CDR3 DNA: TGCGCCAGCAGCTTGGGTAGCGGGACTACCTACAATGAGCAGTTCTTC. Full variable domain (missing parts from reference TRBV5-1 and TRBJ2-1): KAGVTQTPRYLIKTRGQQVTLSCSPISGHRSVSWYQQTPGQGLQFLFEYFSETQRNKGNFPGRFSGRQFSNSRSEMNVSTLELGDSALYLCASSLGSGTTYNEQFFGPGTRLTVL.

This rearrangement joins TRBV4-3 to TRBJ2-1; 8 positions match TRBD2. The CDR3 has 16 residues. With 3 bases clipped from V and 2 bases from J, the junction kept 6 bases outside the gene matches. Germline-derived CDR1 and CDR2 are LGHNA and YSLEER. The chain's CDR3 is CASSHPAGAPYNEQFF. The CDR3 bases are TGCGCCAGCAGCCACCCAGCGGGGGCCCCCTACAATGAGCAGTTCTTC.

The V gene is TRBV5-1, the J gene TRBJ2-3; D may be TRBD2 (6 bases). The germline V gene has CDR1 SGHRS and CDR2 YFSETQ. The CDR3 runs to 14 residues. Between the trimmed V and J ends, which lost 0 bases and 3 bases, there was a span of 8 bases. The CDR3 DNA reads TGCGCCAGCAGCTTGGGACTAGTAACAGATACGCAGTATTTT. Translation gives CASSLGLVTDTQYF.

This chain links TRBV4-2 with TRBJ2-3; D remains unclear. Trimming cost V 8 bases and J 4 bases, with 13 bases left between them. From germline, CDR1 is LGHNA and CDR2 YNFKEQ. There are 13 residues in the CDR3. CDR3 nucleotide sequence: TGTGCCAGCGCCTTAGGCGGCCCAGATACGCAGTATTTT. This translates into CASALGGPDTQYF.

The rearrangement uses TRBV27 and TRBJ2-7; D is possibly TRBD2 (6 bases). CDR3 size: 16 residues. Trimming left V 6 bases short and J 0 bases short, with 18 bases between. CDR1 MNHEY and CDR2 SMNVEV come from the germline V gene (reference sequence). The CDR3 nucleotides are TGTGCCAGCAGCTCCGCAGCGTGGCGGGACTCCTACGAGCAGTACTTC. Translated, it gives CASSSAAWRDSYEQYF.

The chain couples TRBV4-2 to TRBJ1-6; TRBD1 agrees at 7 bases. This CDR3 spans 15 amino acids. After removal of 0 bases from V and 7 bases from J, the junction contained 3 bases not matched to a gene. Per germline, CDR1 LGHNA and CDR2 YNFKEQ. CDR3 sequence: CASSQDVQGNSPLHF. The DNA for the CDR3 is TGTGCCAGCAGCCAAGATGTACAGGGGAATTCACCCCTCCACTTT.

The rearrangement uses TRBV4-3 and TRBJ2-1; 10 bases align to TRBD2. The V and J ends lost 4 bases and 5 bases, in that order; junction bases with no gene match: 11. CDR1 and CDR2 (germline): LGHNA, YSLEER. This CDR3 contains 17 residues. CDR3 loop: CASSPREGAGGNNEQFF. In DNA form, the CDR3 reads TGCGCCAGCAGCCCCCGGGAGGGAGCGGGGGGGAACAATGAGCAGTTCTTC.

CDR3 region: CSARTGGNEQFF. The CDR3 nucleotides read TGCAGCGCCCGGACAGGGGGGAATGAGCAGTTCTTC. The rearrangement uses TRBV29-1 and TRBJ2-1; TRBD1 aligns across 10 bases. Trimming took 7 bases from V and 7 from J; bases not matched to a gene: 4. This CDR3 comprises 12 residues. Germline CDR1 reads SQVTM; CDR2 reads ANQGSEA.

The chain joins TRBV19 to TRBJ1-2; TRBD1 might be the D (5 bases). Trimming stripped 2 bases from V and 8 bases from J, with 24 bases between. Per germline, CDR1 LNHDA and CDR2 SQIVND (reference sequence). CDR3 length: 17 amino acids. The CDR3 bases are TGTGCCAGTAGTATAACTACAGGCGGCCAGGAAAGTCGGGGCTACACCTTC. Encoded protein: CASSITTGGQESRGYTF.

This rearrangement joins TRBV18 to TRBJ1-2; 7 positions agree with TRBD1. The CDR3 runs to 13 residues. Unmatched junction bases numbered 0, after V lost 3 bases and J lost 2 bases. Germline-derived CDR1 and CDR2 are KGHSH and LQKENI. In DNA form, the CDR3 reads TGTGCCAGCTCACCGGGACAGAACTATGGCTACACCTTC. This sequence encodes CASSPGQNYGYTF. The full variable domain, with the rest looked up from reference TRBV18 and TRBJ1-2, is NAGVMQNPRHLVRRRGQEARLRCSPMKGHSHVYWYRQLPEEGLKFMVYLQKENIIDESGMPKERFSAEFPKEGPSILRIQQVVRGDSAAYFCASSPGQNYGYTFGSGTRLTVV.

J is TRBJ2-3 and V is TRBV7-9, with D perhaps TRBD1 (5 bases). CDR1 is SEHNR and CDR2 is FQNEAQ in the germline V gene (reference sequence). The CDR3 covers 16 residues. Trimming shortened V by 5 bases and J by 5 bases, and 20 bases separated the two germline ends. CDR3 in DNA: TGTGCCAGCAGCATATCCTCGACGACAGCTAGAGATACGCAGTATTTT. Its protein product is CASSISSTTARDTQYF.